A selection of T cell receptor beta chains follows, all from one sample in a study of cytomegalovirus exposure and HLA in healthy donors. The assay was immunoSEQ multiplex PCR, and TCRdb's table has in-frame clones only and misses some. The sample has 45,000 to 65,000 clones, roughly nine tenths seen once; the top ten hold approximately 8.4%. The sample taken for sequencing was PBMCs. These receptors were taken from a young woman in good health and CMV-seropositive. CDR3s include the opening cysteine and the closing phenylalanine or tryptophan. D genes are given only for firm matches. The size field is filled for only some rows; it gives once, few, many or a size class.

.	TRBV18	16	.	TRBJ1-1	CASSPVTVQGRTEAFF	TGTGCCAGCTCACCGGTCACCGTCCAGGGTCGGACTGAAGCTTTCTTT
.	TRBV5-1	20	TRBD2	TRBJ2-1	CASSLGGTSSQARRYNEQFF	TGCGCCAGCAGCTTGGGGGGGACTAGTTCCCAAGCCAGACGCTACAATGAGCAGTTCTTC
.	TRBV11-1	14	.	TRBJ1-1	CASSLIVVGTEAFF	TGTGCCAGCAGCTTAATTGTTGTCGGCACTGAAGCTTTCTTT
.	TRBV5-6	16	TRBD2	TRBJ2-3	CASSRPLAGVTDTQYF	TGTGCCAGCAGCCGTCCCCTAGCGGGGGTCACAGATACGCAGTATTTT
.	TRBV9	17	TRBD1	TRBJ2-3	CASSVEGQGLSTDTQYF	TGTGCCAGCAGCGTAGAGGGACAGGGGCTTAGCACAGATACGCAGTATTTT
once	TRBV19	15	.	TRBJ2-1	CASSIRADYYNEQFF	TGTGCCAGTAGTATAAGGGCGGACTATTACAATGAGCAGTTCTTC
.	TRBV6-5	14	.	TRBJ2-7	CASSRASKGYEQYF	TGTGCCAGCAGCCGTGCTTCTAAGGGGTACGAGCAGTACTTC
.	TRBV7-6	14	TRBD2	TRBJ2-1	CASSTTSGGVEQFF	TGTGCCAGCAGCACGACTAGCGGGGGGGTTGAGCAGTTCTTC
.	TRBV6-1	13	TRBD1	TRBJ2-1	CASSTDRGNEQFF	TGTGCCAGCAGTACCGACAGGGGCAATGAGCAGTTCTTC
.	TRBV4-3	18	TRBD2	TRBJ2-1	CASSQDSTSGGSYNEQFF	TGCGCCAGCAGCCAAGATTCAACTAGCGGGGGCTCCTACAATGAGCAGTTCTTC
.	TRBV15	15	.	TRBJ2-4	CATSRERGDKNIQYF	TGTGCCACCAGCAGAGAGCGGGGTGACAAAAACATTCAGTACTTC
.	TRBV10-2	16	TRBD1	TRBJ1-5	CASSNWDRDNNQPQHF	TGCGCCAGCAGTAATTGGGACAGGGACAACAATCAGCCCCAGCATTTT
.	TRBV5-4	15	TRBD1	TRBJ2-5	CASRIYGTGEGTQYF	TGTGCCAGCAGGATCTATGGGACAGGGGAAGGGACCCAGTACTTC
.	TRBV2	12	.	TRBJ2-5	CASTVTAETQYF	TGTGCCAGCACCGTGACAGCAGAGACCCAGTACTTC
.	TRBV30	13	.	TRBJ2-4	CAWSGATKNIQYF	TGTGCCTGGAGTGGGGCAACCAAAAACATTCAGTACTTC
.	TRBV19	14	.	TRBJ1-5	CASTPGQSNQPQHF	TGTGCCAGTACTCCGGGACAAAGCAATCAGCCCCAGCATTTT
.	TRBV29-1	13	.	TRBJ1-1	CSVDPGQYTEAFF	TGCAGCGTTGATCCCGGACAATACACTGAAGCTTTCTTT
.	TRBV6-1	14	TRBD1	TRBJ2-1	CASTRTGVGNEQFF	TGTGCCAGCACCCGGACAGGGGTAGGGAATGAGCAGTTCTTC
.	TRBV7-9	16	TRBD2	TRBJ2-1	CASSRVGTSLHNEQFF	TGTGCCAGCAGTAGAGTCGGGACTAGCTTACACAATGAGCAGTTCTTC